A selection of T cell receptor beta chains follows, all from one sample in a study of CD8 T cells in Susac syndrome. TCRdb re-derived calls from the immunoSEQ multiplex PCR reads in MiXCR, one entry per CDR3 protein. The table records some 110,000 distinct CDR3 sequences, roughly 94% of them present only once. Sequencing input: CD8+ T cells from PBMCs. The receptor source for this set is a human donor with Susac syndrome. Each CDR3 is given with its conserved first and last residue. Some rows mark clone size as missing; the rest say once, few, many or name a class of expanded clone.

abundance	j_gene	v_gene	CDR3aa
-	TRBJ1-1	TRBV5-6	CASSLFQGFLNTEAFF
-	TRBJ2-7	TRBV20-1	CSARSLLAVYEQYF
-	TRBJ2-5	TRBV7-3	CASSLTGGATETQYF
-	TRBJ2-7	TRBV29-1	CSVDPGEGAGEQYF
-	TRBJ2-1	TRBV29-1	CSVDWEGRAINEQFF
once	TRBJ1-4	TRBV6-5	CASSQTATNEKLFF
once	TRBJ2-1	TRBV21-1	CASSKTKKGFTYNEQFF
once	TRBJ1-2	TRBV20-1	CSARDEDRGSNYGYTF
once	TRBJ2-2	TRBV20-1	CSAPSTGELFF
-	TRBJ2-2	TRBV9	CASSVRPFEEARQFTGELFF
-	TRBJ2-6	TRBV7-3	CASSPRSREGSYSGANVLTF
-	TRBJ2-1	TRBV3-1	CASSQDTPSEQFF
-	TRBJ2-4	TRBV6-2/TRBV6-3	CASSYSKGQALAKNIQYF
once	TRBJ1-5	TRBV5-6	CASSAVGNQPQHF
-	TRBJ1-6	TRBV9	CASSPDRGGSPLHF
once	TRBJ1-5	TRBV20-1	CSARDPGVGNQPQHF
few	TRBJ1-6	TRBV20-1	CSARDLGSSYNSPLHF
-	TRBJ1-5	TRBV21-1	CASVQGTGVHQPQHF
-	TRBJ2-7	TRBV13	CASSSTRGEQYF
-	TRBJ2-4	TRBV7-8	CASSLEAGVAKNIQYF
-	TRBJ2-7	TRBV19	CASRLSQGAYEQYF
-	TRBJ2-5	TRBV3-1	CASGDRVQETQYF
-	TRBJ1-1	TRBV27	CASRLGTGNTEAFF
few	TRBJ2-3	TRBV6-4	CASSGTSGTDTQYF
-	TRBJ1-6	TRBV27	CASTQGLGNSPLHF
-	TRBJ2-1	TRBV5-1	CASEGTGYNEQFF
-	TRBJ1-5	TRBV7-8	CASSLAHQPQHF
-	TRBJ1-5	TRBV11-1	CARTKGADNQPQHF
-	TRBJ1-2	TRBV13	CASSLVRDGYTF
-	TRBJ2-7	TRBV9	CASSVGGLPPDEQYF
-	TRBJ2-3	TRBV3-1	CASRTRGRGADTQYF
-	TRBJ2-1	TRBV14	CASSQDIGAGGSNEQFF
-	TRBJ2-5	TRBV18	CASSYGQGQETQYF
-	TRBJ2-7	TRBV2	CASSGTGGGEQYF